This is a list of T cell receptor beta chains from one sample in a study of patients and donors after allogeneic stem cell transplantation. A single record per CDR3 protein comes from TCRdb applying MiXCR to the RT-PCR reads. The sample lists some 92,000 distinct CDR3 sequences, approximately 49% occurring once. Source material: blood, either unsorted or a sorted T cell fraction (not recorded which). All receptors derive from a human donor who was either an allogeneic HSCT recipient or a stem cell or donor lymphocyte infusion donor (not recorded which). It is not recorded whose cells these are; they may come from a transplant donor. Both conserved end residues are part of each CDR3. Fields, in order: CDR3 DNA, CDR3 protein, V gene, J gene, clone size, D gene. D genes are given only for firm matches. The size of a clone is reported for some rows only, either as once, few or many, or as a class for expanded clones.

DNA: TGCGCCAGCAGCCAGGGTAGGACAGAGGAGTACTATGGCTACACCTTC
CDR3: CASSQGRTEEYYGYTF
V: TRBV4-3
J: TRBJ1-2
size: few
D: NA

DNA: TGTGCCAGCAGAAGTCGGGCCTTCACAGATACGCAGTATTTT
CDR3: CASRSRAFTDTQYF
V: TRBV7-2
J: TRBJ2-3
size: NA
D: NA

DNA: TGTGCCAGCAGTTACCCGACAGGGATTAGCAATCAGCCCCAGCATTTT
CDR3: CASSYPTGISNQPQHF
V: TRBV6-2/TRBV6-3
J: TRBJ1-5
size: NA
D: TRBD1

DNA: TGTGCCAGCAGCTTAGTCGGAGCCCCAGAGACCCAGTACTTC
CDR3: CASSLVGAPETQYF
V: TRBV7-2
J: TRBJ2-5
size: NA
D: NA

DNA: TGTGCCATTCGGGACACCGATGGCTACACCTTC
CDR3: CAIRDTDGYTF
V: TRBV12-3/TRBV12-4
J: TRBJ1-2
size: few
D: NA

DNA: TGTGCCACCTGGACAGGGTCGGTTCCGACTGAAGCTTTCTTT
CDR3: CATWTGSVPTEAFF
V: TRBV28
J: TRBJ1-1
size: once
D: TRBD1

DNA: TGTGCCAGCAGCTTAGCACAGGAATATACTGAAGCTTTCTTT
CDR3: CASSLAQEYTEAFF
V: TRBV7-8
J: TRBJ1-1
size: NA
D: NA

DNA: TGTGCCAGCAGCTTATGGGAAGAGGAAAAACTGTTTTTT
CDR3: CASSLWEEEKLFF
V: TRBV7-2
J: TRBJ1-4
size: NA
D: NA

DNA: TGTGCCACCAGTGAATCGACAGGGAACTATGGCTACACCTTC
CDR3: CATSESTGNYGYTF
V: TRBV24-1
J: TRBJ1-2
size: NA
D: TRBD1

DNA: TGTGCCAGCAGCCCGACAGCTAGCACAGATACGCAGTATTTT
CDR3: CASSPTASTDTQYF
V: TRBV12-3/TRBV12-4
J: TRBJ2-3
size: NA
D: NA

DNA: TGTGCCAGCAGTTTCTCACCGGGGACTAATGAAAAACTGTTTTTT
CDR3: CASSFSPGTNEKLFF
V: TRBV27
J: TRBJ1-4
size: NA
D: NA

DNA: TGTGCCAGCAGTTTGGGGGCCGGGAGGGCCTACGAGCAGTACTTC
CDR3: CASSLGAGRAYEQYF
V: TRBV27
J: TRBJ2-7
size: NA
D: TRBD2

DNA: TGTGCCAGCAGCTTAAGACGGATAGAAGCTTTCTTT
CDR3: CASSLRRIEAFF
V: TRBV7-3
J: TRBJ1-1
size: NA
D: NA

DNA: TGTGCCAGCAGCCCGCTCTATGGCTACACCTTC
CDR3: CASSPLYGYTF
V: TRBV12-3/TRBV12-4
J: TRBJ1-2
size: NA
D: NA

DNA: TGCGCCAGCAGCCAAGATAACATCCCCTACGAGCAGTACTTC
CDR3: CASSQDNIPYEQYF
V: TRBV4-3
J: TRBJ2-7
size: NA
D: NA

DNA: TGTGCCAGCAGTCAACGGACGGAGGCAGATACGCAGTATTTT
CDR3: CASSQRTEADTQYF
V: TRBV12-3/TRBV12-4
J: TRBJ2-3
size: NA
D: NA

DNA: TGTGCCAGCAGTCCGCGGGCTGGGGGGCGCGGCTCACCCCTCCACTTT
CDR3: CASSPRAGGRGSPLHF
V: TRBV12-3/TRBV12-4
J: TRBJ1-6
size: once
D: NA

DNA: TGTGCCAGCAGCGTAGCCAGCGGGGTCAATGAGCAGTTCTTC
CDR3: CASSVASGVNEQFF
V: TRBV9
J: TRBJ2-1
size: NA
D: TRBD2

DNA: TGCGCCAGCAGCGAAGGGGTCTTGAACACTGAAGCTTTCTTT
CDR3: CASSEGVLNTEAFF
V: TRBV5-1
J: TRBJ1-1
size: NA
D: NA

DNA: TGTGCCTGGAGTCCCTTAGGTAGGGATGGCTACACCTTC
CDR3: CAWSPLGRDGYTF
V: TRBV30
J: TRBJ1-2
size: NA
D: NA

DNA: TGCAGTGCTAGATCGATTGGCGGGAAATACGAGCAGTACTTC
CDR3: CSARSIGGKYEQYF
V: TRBV20-1
J: TRBJ2-7
size: few
D: NA

DNA: TGTGCCAGCAGTGGACGGGAGAATTCACCCCTCCACTTT
CDR3: CASSGRENSPLHF
V: TRBV12-3/TRBV12-4
J: TRBJ1-6
size: NA
D: NA

DNA: TGTGCCAGCCGTAAGGGGGTCAATCAGCCCCAGCATTTT
CDR3: CASRKGVNQPQHF
V: TRBV28
J: TRBJ1-5
size: few
D: NA

DNA: TGTGCCATCGCACGAACAGTCCAAGAGACCCAGTACTTC
CDR3: CAIARTVQETQYF
V: TRBV10-3
J: TRBJ2-5
size: NA
D: NA

DNA: TGTGCCAGCAGTTTTGGGTGGGGGAGGAGCTACGAGCAGTACTTC
CDR3: CASSFGWGRSYEQYF
V: TRBV28
J: TRBJ2-7
size: once
D: NA

DNA: TGTGCCACCAGTGACCCCGGGACAGGGTCAGGGTATGGCTACACCTTC
CDR3: CATSDPGTGSGYGYTF
V: TRBV24-1
J: TRBJ1-2
size: NA
D: TRBD1

DNA: TGTGCCACCAGCAGAGAGGGGCTCGGCGATGGCTACACCTTC
CDR3: CATSREGLGDGYTF
V: TRBV15
J: TRBJ1-2
size: NA
D: NA

DNA: TGTGCCAGCAGTTTGGGGACGCGAACCCAGTACTTC
CDR3: CASSLGTRTQYF
V: TRBV12-3/TRBV12-4
J: TRBJ2-5
size: NA
D: NA

DNA: TGCGCCAGCAGCCAAGATCGAGGGCCGTACGAGCAGTACTTC
CDR3: CASSQDRGPYEQYF
V: TRBV4-3
J: TRBJ2-7
size: NA
D: NA

DNA: TGTGCCAGCCGTAGACAGACCCGGACAGTGTCTGGAAACACCATATATTTT
CDR3: CASRRQTRTVSGNTIYF
V: TRBV6-5
J: TRBJ1-3
size: few
D: NA

DNA: TGTGCCAGCAGTTTCGAGGGGAGCAATCAGCCCCAGCATTTT
CDR3: CASSFEGSNQPQHF
V: TRBV12-3/TRBV12-4
J: TRBJ1-5
size: few
D: NA

DNA: TGTGCCAGCAGTTCTCCAGGGGTAAATTCACCCCTCCACTTT
CDR3: CASSSPGVNSPLHF
V: TRBV6-5
J: TRBJ1-6
size: NA
D: NA

DNA: TGTGCCAGCAGTCCTCAGGGGGCACTTAACTATAATTCACCCCTCCACTTT
CDR3: CASSPQGALNYNSPLHF
V: TRBV12-3/TRBV12-4
J: TRBJ1-6
size: NA
D: TRBD1

DNA: TGTGCCAGCAGTCGGAACAATGAGCAGTTCTTC
CDR3: CASSRNNEQFF
V: TRBV3-1
J: TRBJ2-1
size: once
D: NA

DNA: TGTGCCAGCAGCCGACGGGACCTCCCTAACTATGGCTACACCTTC
CDR3: CASSRRDLPNYGYTF
V: TRBV7-9
J: TRBJ1-2
size: few
D: NA

DNA: TGTGCCAGCAGCCTAGACCGAACTTATGGCTACACCTTC
CDR3: CASSLDRTYGYTF
V: TRBV3-1
J: TRBJ1-2
size: few
D: NA

DNA: TGCGCCAGCAGCCAGTTCAAGAGGCCCCCACGGGGTTACTATAATTCACCCCTCCACTTT
CDR3: CASSQFKRPPRGYYNSPLHF
V: TRBV4-1
J: TRBJ1-6
size: few
D: NA

DNA: TGTGCCAGCAGATACTTTGACAGGGACGGCTACACCTTC
CDR3: CASRYFDRDGYTF
V: TRBV27
J: TRBJ1-2
size: NA
D: TRBD1

DNA: TGCGCCAGCAGCCAACAGGGTCCTCAGCCCCAGCATTTT
CDR3: CASSQQGPQPQHF
V: TRBV4-1
J: TRBJ1-5
size: few
D: NA

DNA: TGCAGTGCTAGTCTACAGGGAATAGCCAAAAACATTCAGTACTTC
CDR3: CSASLQGIAKNIQYF
V: TRBV20-1
J: TRBJ2-4
size: NA
D: NA

DNA: TGCAGTGCTAGCAAGTTTAAGGGGCCCGTGAACACTGAAGCTTTCTTT
CDR3: CSASKFKGPVNTEAFF
V: TRBV20-1
J: TRBJ1-1
size: few
D: NA